A selection of T cell receptor beta chains follows, all from one sample in a study of cytomegalovirus exposure and HLA in healthy donors. TCRdb's copy holds only in-frame clones and misses some; the assay was immunoSEQ multiplex PCR. There are fewer than 250,000 clones in the sample; 60% to 80% occur only once, and 2.1% lies in the top ten. The sequenced sample was PBMCs. The receptors were gathered from a woman aged 30 to 39 in good health and CMV-seropositive. CDR3s include the opening cysteine and the closing phenylalanine or tryptophan. The order of the fields is D gene, clone size, V gene, J gene, CDR3 DNA, CDR3 protein. D genes are given only for firm matches. Expanded clones are given a class, and other clones once, few, many or no size at all.

D gene: TRBD1; clone size: -; V gene: TRBV11-1; J gene: TRBJ2-7; CDR3 DNA: TGTGCCAGCAGCTCGGGACAGGGGCCGTCCTACGAGCAGTACTTC; CDR3 protein: CASSSGQGPSYEQYF
D gene: -; clone size: few; V gene: TRBV4-1; J gene: TRBJ1-4; CDR3 DNA: TGCGCCAGCAGGAGCACAGGGAGAAATGAAAAACTGTTTTTT; CDR3 protein: CASRSTGRNEKLFF
D gene: -; clone size: -; V gene: TRBV5-4; J gene: TRBJ1-5; CDR3 DNA: TGTGCCAGCAGCTTCCGAGGCCAGCCCCAGCATTTT; CDR3 protein: CASSFRGQPQHF
D gene: TRBD2; clone size: once; V gene: TRBV4-2; J gene: TRBJ2-7; CDR3 DNA: TGTGCCAGCAGCCAAGATTTAGCGGGAGCGTCCTACGAGCAGTACTTC; CDR3 protein: CASSQDLAGASYEQYF
D gene: -; clone size: -; V gene: TRBV28; J gene: TRBJ2-5; CDR3 DNA: TGTGCCAGCAGTTTAAGGGCTAGCGCCCTCCAAGAGACCCAGTACTTC; CDR3 protein: CASSLRASALQETQYF
D gene: TRBD1; clone size: -; V gene: TRBV5-1; J gene: TRBJ1-2; CDR3 DNA: TGCGCCAGCAGGACGAGGGGGACAGAAAATTCCTATGGCTACACCTTC; CDR3 protein: CASRTRGTENSYGYTF
D gene: TRBD1; clone size: -; V gene: TRBV9; J gene: TRBJ1-1; CDR3 DNA: TGTGCCAGCAGCGGGACAGGGGAAACTGAAGCTTTCTTT; CDR3 protein: CASSGTGETEAFF
D gene: TRBD1; clone size: -; V gene: TRBV7-9; J gene: TRBJ1-1; CDR3 DNA: TGTGCCAGCACCCGGACAGGGGGTGACACTGAAGCTTTCTTT; CDR3 protein: CASTRTGGDTEAFF
D gene: -; clone size: -; V gene: TRBV4-3; J gene: TRBJ2-3; CDR3 DNA: TGCGCCAGCAGCCAAAAACCTGGGCAGGGGGGAGGCACAGATACGCAGTATTTT; CDR3 protein: CASSQKPGQGGGTDTQYF
D gene: -; clone size: -; V gene: TRBV7-2; J gene: TRBJ2-5; CDR3 DNA: TGTGCCAGCAGCTTAGGGAATTGGGCGGGTCTGCACTTC; CDR3 protein: CASSLGNWAGLHF
D gene: TRBD2; clone size: once; V gene: TRBV19; J gene: TRBJ2-3; CDR3 DNA: TGTGCCAGTAGTATCGGACTAGCTCGGGCAGATACGCAGTATTTT; CDR3 protein: CASSIGLARADTQYF
D gene: TRBD1; clone size: -; V gene: TRBV19; J gene: TRBJ1-5; CDR3 DNA: TGTGCCAGTAGTCCCACACAGGGGAGGAGGAATCAGCCCCAGCATTTT; CDR3 protein: CASSPTQGRRNQPQHF
D gene: -; clone size: -; V gene: TRBV9; J gene: TRBJ2-7; CDR3 DNA: TGTGCCAGCAGCGGGGCGGGGAGCTCCTACGAGCAGTACTTC; CDR3 protein: CASSGAGSSYEQYF
D gene: -; clone size: -; V gene: TRBV18; J gene: TRBJ2-7; CDR3 DNA: TGTGCCAGCTCACCGCCGGGTGAAGAAAGAGTTTACGAGCAGTACTTC; CDR3 protein: CASSPPGEERVYEQYF
D gene: TRBD1; clone size: -; V gene: TRBV5-1; J gene: TRBJ2-7; CDR3 DNA: TGCGCCAGACCACAAACCGGGACAGAGCATTACGAGCAGTACTTC; CDR3 protein: CARPQTGTEHYEQYF
D gene: TRBD1; clone size: -; V gene: TRBV18; J gene: TRBJ1-3; CDR3 DNA: TGTGCCAGCTCACGAGGACAGGGAGCGTCGGGAAACACCATATATTTT; CDR3 protein: CASSRGQGASGNTIYF
D gene: -; clone size: -; V gene: TRBV11-2; J gene: TRBJ1-1; CDR3 DNA: TGTGCCAGCAACACGGACAGCCTGAACACTGAAGCTTTCTTT; CDR3 protein: CASNTDSLNTEAFF
D gene: -; clone size: -; V gene: TRBV28; J gene: TRBJ2-7; CDR3 DNA: TGTGCCAGCAGAGAGGCCTACGAGCAGTACTTC; CDR3 protein: CASREAYEQYF
D gene: -; clone size: -; V gene: TRBV21-1; J gene: TRBJ2-7; CDR3 DNA: TGTGCCAGCAGCAAAGGCTGGGGGACAGGGCCCTACGAGCAGTACTTC; CDR3 protein: CASSKGWGTGPYEQYF
D gene: -; clone size: -; V gene: TRBV28; J gene: TRBJ2-1; CDR3 DNA: TGTGCCAGCAGTACAGATCTCTCCTACAATGAGCAGTTCTTC; CDR3 protein: CASSTDLSYNEQFF
D gene: -; clone size: once; V gene: TRBV7-2; J gene: TRBJ2-1; CDR3 DNA: TGTGCCAGCACCTGGCGGCAGAGCTCCTACAATGAGCAGTTCTTC; CDR3 protein: CASTWRQSSYNEQFF
D gene: -; clone size: few; V gene: TRBV4-2; J gene: TRBJ2-4; CDR3 DNA: TGTGCCAGCAGCCAAGATCGGATTCAGTACTTC; CDR3 protein: CASSQDRIQYF
D gene: TRBD1; clone size: -; V gene: TRBV6-1; J gene: TRBJ1-1; CDR3 DNA: TGTGCCAGCAGCACCGAGGACAGGGCATCTGAAGCTTTCTTT; CDR3 protein: CASSTEDRASEAFF
D gene: -; clone size: -; V gene: TRBV5-1; J gene: TRBJ2-5; CDR3 DNA: TGCGCCAGCAGCCGGTCAAGTTTCGGGGAGACCCAGTACTTC; CDR3 protein: CASSRSSFGETQYF
D gene: -; clone size: -; V gene: TRBV6-1; J gene: TRBJ2-1; CDR3 DNA: TGTGCCAGCAGTGAAGCGGCGGGTGGGCACAATGAGCAGTTCTTC; CDR3 protein: CASSEAAGGHNEQFF
D gene: -; clone size: -; V gene: TRBV5-6; J gene: TRBJ2-4; CDR3 DNA: TGTGCCAGCAGCTCCCCCAACGGGGGATGGAAAAACATTCAGTACTTC; CDR3 protein: CASSSPNGGWKNIQYF
D gene: TRBD2; clone size: -; V gene: TRBV5-3; J gene: TRBJ2-7; CDR3 DNA: TGTGCCAGAAGCTTGATAGCACTAGCGGGACCCGAGGGGCCTTACGAGCAGTACTTC; CDR3 protein: CARSLIALAGPEGPYEQYF
D gene: TRBD2; clone size: -; V gene: TRBV7-9; J gene: TRBJ2-1; CDR3 DNA: TGTGCCAGCAGCTCCCAAGGACTAGCGGGAGTGGCATCCTACAATGAGCAGTTCTTC; CDR3 protein: CASSSQGLAGVASYNEQFF
D gene: -; clone size: -; V gene: TRBV7-2; J gene: TRBJ2-5; CDR3 DNA: TGTGCCAGCAGCTTAGTTACGGAGGGGACCCAGTACTTC; CDR3 protein: CASSLVTEGTQYF
D gene: TRBD1; clone size: few; V gene: TRBV4-3; J gene: TRBJ2-6; CDR3 DNA: TGCGCCAGCAGCCCCAGGGGGCCTGGGGCCAACGTCCTGACTTTC; CDR3 protein: CASSPRGPGANVLTF
D gene: -; clone size: -; V gene: TRBV6-4; J gene: TRBJ2-5; CDR3 DNA: TGTGCCAGCAGTGTCACAGAACATGGGACCCAGTACTTC; CDR3 protein: CASSVTEHGTQYF
D gene: TRBD1; clone size: -; V gene: TRBV5-1; J gene: TRBJ1-4; CDR3 DNA: TGCGCCAGCAGCTTGGGCGGGACAGCAACTAATGAAAAACTGTTTTTT; CDR3 protein: CASSLGGTATNEKLFF
D gene: TRBD1; clone size: few; V gene: TRBV5-6; J gene: TRBJ1-1; CDR3 DNA: TGTGCCAGCAGCCTGGACAGGGGGCGAGGGAACACTGAAGCTTTCTTT; CDR3 protein: CASSLDRGRGNTEAFF
D gene: TRBD1; clone size: once; V gene: TRBV11-2; J gene: TRBJ2-3; CDR3 DNA: TGTGCCAGCAGCTTGACAGGGTCGCCCTGGGGAACAGATACGCAGTATTTT; CDR3 protein: CASSLTGSPWGTDTQYF
D gene: TRBD1; clone size: -; V gene: TRBV18; J gene: TRBJ1-5; CDR3 DNA: TGTGCCAGCTCGCCCGGGACAGGGGGTCTGCATCAGCCCCAGCATTTT; CDR3 protein: CASSPGTGGLHQPQHF
D gene: -; clone size: -; V gene: TRBV7-2; J gene: TRBJ2-5; CDR3 DNA: TGTGCCAGCAGCTTTAAGGGGGTCCAAGAGACCCAGTACTTC; CDR3 protein: CASSFKGVQETQYF